Included here is one T cell receptor beta chain sequence, with context. The target antigen is unknown. Relative to the germline gene, one junction end is altered; a read error may explain this. This sample was included in a study of T cell repertoires in cytomegalovirus infection. For the study at large: TCR beta signatures that were public indicated CMV infection and matching HLA type. Study-wide results and caveats: The cumulative frequency of public TCR beta families identified carriers of CMV plus the relevant HLA.

MiXCR, applied by TCRdb to the reads, yields one record per CDR3 protein. The table includes around 740,000 distinct CDR3 sequences, under 40% detected once. The CDR3 totals 17 residues. CDR1 SSHAT and CDR2 FNYEAQ come from the germline V gene (reference sequence). Sequencing used PBMCs. The chain carries TRBV7-7 and TRBJ2-2, with TRBD2 matching 9 bases. The sequence was collected from a human donor in good health (CMV status not recorded). Some clones in this sample may be carry-over from other donors' samples. The CDR3, as DNA: TGTGCTAGCAGCTCGTCCGCGGGGGGGCCGAACACCGGGGAGCTGTTTTTT. Protein: CASSSSAGGPNTGELFF.